A single sample gave rise to the 2 T cell receptor beta chains below, sequenced in a study of cytomegalovirus exposure and HLA in healthy donors. The PCR was carried out with 60 Vbeta primers and 13 Jbeta primers. The table came from immunoSEQ multiplex PCR; TCRdb's copy has only in-frame clones and leaves some out. The sample holds about 160,000 clones, approximately 79% seen once. Sequenced sample: PBMCs. Source of these receptors: a middle-aged man in good health and CMV-seronegative.

This chain uses TRBV27 with TRBJ1-1, with 8 bases identical to TRBD1. This CDR3 comprises 14 residues. V dropped 4 bases and J dropped 4; count of bases not matched to a gene: 5. The germline V gene encodes CDR1 MNHEY and CDR2 SMNVEV (reference sequence). The CDR3 spells CASSSNRGFTEAFF. CDR3 DNA sequence: TGTGCCAGCAGTTCCAACAGGGGGTTCACTGAAGCTTTCTTT.

V gene TRBV5-1 combines with J gene TRBJ2-7, with TRBD1 matching 8 bases. This CDR3 is built from 15 residues. The germline V gene has CDR1 SGHRS and CDR2 YFSETQ. V lost 5 bases and J lost 5; bases outside the gene matches: 12. CDR3 region: CASRGTGGKLDEQYF. DNA for the CDR3: TGCGCCAGCAGGGGGACAGGAGGGAAACTAGACGAGCAGTACTTC.